The 15 T cell receptor beta chains given below trace back to one sample, sequenced in a study of T-cell reconstitution after alpha-beta-depleted transplantation in children. It was with unique molecular identifiers that the TCRbeta library was prepared. TCRdb re-analysed the PCR reads in MiXCR, keeping a single row per CDR3 protein. Among around 670,000 distinct CDR3 sequences listed, about an eighth were seen once. Sequencing used PBMCs, obtained before TCRalphabeta/CD19-depleted stem cell transplant. The receptors shown here come from a girl aged 2 to 10 with congenital amegakaryocytic thrombocytopenia, due to receive a stem cell transplant.

The chain joins TRBV7-9 to TRBJ1-4, with TRBD1 matching 9 bases. Losses at the gene ends were 6 bases for V and 8 bases for J; bases not matched to a gene: 10. The CDR3 runs 15 residues. The germline V gene has CDR1 SEHNR and CDR2 FQNEAQ (reference sequence). The CDR3 DNA reads TGTGCCAGCAGGAGTGGGACAGGGATTAACGAAAAACTGTTTTTT. Translated: CASRSGTGINEKLFF.

Many counts were recorded for this clonotype. This rearrangement joins TRBV20-1 to TRBJ2-7; TRBD1 aligns across 7 bases. Germline V gives CDR1 DFQATT, CDR2 SNEGSKA (reference sequence). The CDR3 loop spans 13 amino acids. V lost 0 bases and J lost 3; bases outside the gene matches: 2. The DNA for the CDR3 is TGCAGTGCTAGAGAGGGACAGAACTACGAGCAGTACTTC. Its translation: CSAREGQNYEQYF.

The sample holds many counts of this clonotype. This chain links TRBV29-1 with TRBJ2-7; D is undetermined. V was cut by 6 bases and J by 3 bases, with 15 bases left in between. The germline CDR1 and CDR2 sequences are SQVTM and ANQGSEA. The CDR3 totals 13 residues. The CDR3 DNA follows: TGCAGCGTGCGATCCGGGCCCCTCTACGAGCAGTACTTC. Protein sequence: CSVRSGPLYEQYF.

Regarding this clonotype: A much more abundant neighbour one base away suggests this may be a read error. The V call is TRBV7-2, the J call TRBJ2-6; 9 positions agree with TRBD1. Germline trimming cut 6 bases from V and 3 bases from J; bases unmatched to any gene: 6. CDR3 length: 16 residues. The germline V gene has CDR1 SGHTA and CDR2 FQGNSA. This CDR3 is CASRRTGENGANVLTF. In DNA, the CDR3 is TGTGCCAGCAGGAGGACAGGGGAAAATGGGGCCAACGTCCTGACTTTC.

This clonotype was seen ten or more times. The chain uses TRBV5-1 and TRBJ2-3; 7 bases fit TRBD1. CDR3 size: 14 residues. V was pared by 0 bases and J by 6 bases, with 4 bases of the junction left unmatched. Germline V gene sequence: CDR1 SGHRS, CDR2 YFSETQ. The CDR3 DNA is TGCGCCAGCAGCTTGGCGCGACAGGGCGATACGCAGTATTTT. As protein: CASSLARQGDTQYF. Combining the CDR3 with reference TRBV5-1 and TRBJ2-3 gives the whole variable domain KAGVTQTPRYLIKTRGQQVTLSCSPISGHRSVSWYQQTPGQGLQFLFEYFSETQRNKGNFPGRFSGRQFSNSRSEMNVSTLELGDSALYLCASSLARQGDTQYFGPGTRLTVL.

This clonotype has at least ten counts. This chain joins TRBV5-1 and TRBJ1-4; possibly TRBD1 for D (6 bases). CDR3 length: 14 residues. Trimming pared 4 bases from V and 8 bases from J, leaving 15 bases between. Germline values: CDR1 SGHRS, CDR2 YFSETQ. The CDR3 bases are TGCGCCAGCAGCCGGGGGCAGGGTTCCGAAAAACTGTTTTTT. Amino acid sequence: CASSRGQGSEKLFF.

This clonotype showed up many times. J is TRBJ2-1 and V is TRBV11-2; D ambiguous. The CDR3 is 11 amino acids. Germline-derived CDR1 and CDR2 are SGHAT and FQNNGV. The germline V and J ends were trimmed by 4 bases and 10 bases, with 8 bases remaining between them. CDR3 sequence: CASSSVGEQFF. CDR3 nucleotides: TGTGCCAGCAGCTCCGTCGGGGAGCAGTTCTTC.

The chain joins TRBV5-1 to TRBJ2-1; D possibly corresponds to TRBD1 (6 bases). The CDR3 runs to 15 residues. The V gene's germline CDR1 is SGHRS and CDR2 YFSETQ. The V end lost 3 bases, the J end lost 1 base, and 11 bases lay between the germline ends. DNA of the CDR3: TGCGCCAGCAGCTGGCCGGGACAATCCTACAATGAGCAGTTCTTC. Translation gives CASSWPGQSYNEQFF.

The rearrangement joins TRBV19 to TRBJ2-2, with no clear D. V shed 5 bases and J shed 1 base, with 8 bases lying between them. This CDR3 contains 14 residues. Looked up from germline, CDR1 is LNHDA and CDR2 is SQIVND (reference sequence). CDR3 nucleotide sequence: TGTGCCAGTAGTGAAGAAGGGAACACCGGGGAGCTGTTTTTT. Translated: CASSEEGNTGELFF.

This clonotype was counted ten times or more. The rearrangement joins TRBV5-1 to TRBJ2-3, with 10 bases that match TRBD1. The germline V gene has CDR1 SGHRS and CDR2 YFSETQ. This CDR3 comprises 15 residues. J was trimmed by 5 bases and V by 4 bases; bases with no gene match: 7. CDR3 in amino acids: CASSLDRGHEDTQYF. CDR3 coding DNA: TGCGCCAGCAGCCTAGACAGGGGGCATGAAGATACGCAGTATTTT.

This clonotype was found many times. The chain has TRBV27 and TRBJ2-7; 12 bases are a match to TRBD2. The V gene end was trimmed by 1 base and the J gene end by 10 bases; junction bases not matched to a gene: 8. The V gene's germline CDR1 is MNHEY and CDR2 SMNVEV (reference sequence). CDR3 length: 15 amino acids. CDR3 DNA sequence: TGTGCCAGCAGTTTATTCCTAGCGGGGGGGGCCTTACAGTACTTC. This translates into CASSLFLAGGALQYF.

This clonotype appeared many times. The gene calls are TRBV12-3 or TRBV12-4 and TRBJ2-7, with D unclear. This CDR3 is 13 amino acids long. Deletions cut 7 bases from V and 0 bases from J, with 10 bases between. DNA for the CDR3: TGTGCCAGCAAGAGCTTCTCCTCCTACGAGCAGTACTTC. Encoded protein: CASKSFSSYEQYF.

This sequence joins TRBV5-4 and TRBJ2-3; 10 bases agree with TRBD2. Germline CDR1 and CDR2: SGHNT and YYREEE (reference sequence). Trimming cost V 3 bases and J 3 bases; bases outside gene matches: 7. CDR3 length: 16 residues. Here the CDR3 DNA reads TGTGCCAGCAGCTCGACTAGCGGGCCACCGACAGATACGCAGTATTTT. Residues: CASSSTSGPPTDTQYF. Full variable domain (rest looked up from reference TRBV5-4 and TRBJ2-3): ETGVTQSPTHLIKTRGQQVTLRCSSQSGHNTVSWYQQALGQGPQFIFQYYREEENGRGNFPPRFSGLQFPNYSSELNVNALELDDSALYLCASSSTSGPPTDTQYFGPGTRLTVL.

The CDR3 loop reads CASSAYSPGTDDGYTF. The CDR3 DNA sequence: TGCGCCAGCAGCGCATACTCCCCCGGGACAGATGATGGCTACACCTTC. V is TRBV5-1 and J is TRBJ1-2; 7 bases line up with TRBD1. V trimming: 4 bases; J trimming: 6 bases; junction bases outside the gene matches: 15. The CDR3 extends over 16 amino acids. In germline, CDR1 is SGHRS, CDR2 YFSETQ.

This clonotype was counted ten times or more. The chain links TRBV5-1 to TRBJ2-3, with 7 bases lining up with TRBD2. The germline V gene encodes CDR1 SGHRS and CDR2 YFSETQ. J was trimmed by 0 bases and V by 3 bases; bases with no gene match: 13. The CDR3 runs 18 residues. The CDR3 DNA reads TGCGCCAGCAGCTCCGGGTGGCGGCTAGCGGCTAGCACAGATACGCAGTATTTT. This codes for CASSSGWRLAASTDTQYF.